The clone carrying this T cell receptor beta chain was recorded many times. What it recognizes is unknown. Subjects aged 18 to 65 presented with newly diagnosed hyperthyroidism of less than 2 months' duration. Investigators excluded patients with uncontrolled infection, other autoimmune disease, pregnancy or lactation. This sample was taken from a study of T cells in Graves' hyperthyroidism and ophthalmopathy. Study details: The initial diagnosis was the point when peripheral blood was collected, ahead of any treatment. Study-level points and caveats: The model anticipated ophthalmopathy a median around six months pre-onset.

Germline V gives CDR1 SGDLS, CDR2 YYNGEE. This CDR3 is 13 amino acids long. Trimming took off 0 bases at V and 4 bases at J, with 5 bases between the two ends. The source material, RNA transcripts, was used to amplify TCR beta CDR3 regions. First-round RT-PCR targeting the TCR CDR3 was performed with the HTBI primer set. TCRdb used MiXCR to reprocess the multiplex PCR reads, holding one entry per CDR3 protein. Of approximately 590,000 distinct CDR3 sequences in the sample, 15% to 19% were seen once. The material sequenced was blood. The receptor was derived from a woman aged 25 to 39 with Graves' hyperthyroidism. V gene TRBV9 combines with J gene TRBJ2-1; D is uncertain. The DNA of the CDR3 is TGTGCCAGCAGCGTAGTCCCATACAATGAGCAGTTCTTC. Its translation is CASSVVPYNEQFF. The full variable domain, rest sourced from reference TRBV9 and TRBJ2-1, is DSGVTQTPKHLITATGQRVTLRCSPRSGDLSVYWYQQSLDQGLQFLIQYYNGEERAKGNILERFSAQQFPDLHSELNLSSLELGDSALYFCASSVVPYNEQFFGPGTRLTVL.